These 10 T cell receptor beta chains were sequenced from one sample in a study of regulatory T cells in long-lasting Graves disease (TCRdb year 2021). Libraries were constructed by multiplex PCR. Data came from an Illumina HiSeq 4000. TCR beta libraries were built with iRepertoire HTBI primers and Arm-PCR amplification of CDR3 regions. TCRdb cleaned the public reads at Q25 with fastp, built clones with MiXCR and kept in-frame beta chains. Records with the same CDR3 protein are collapsed into one entry carrying the most frequent genes and DNA. This sample lists fewer than 650,000 distinct CDR3 sequences; more than 15% were detected once. About 12% of the sample comes from the top ten. The sample's time point label, in plain terms: newly diagnosed GD, antithyroid drugs for less than 3 months. RNA was extracted from PBMCs in TRIzol for both TCR sequencing and RNA sequencing. The same sample was also studied in work on T cells in Graves' hyperthyroidism and ophthalmopathy.

Here the sequenced sample was peripheral blood mononuclear cells (PBMCs), taken at new diagnosis, from a patient treated with antithyroid drugs. The receptors here all came from a man aged 18 to 29 with Graves disease. Donor details come from another sample of the same person, matched by shared clones.

This clonotype was recorded a few times. This chain links TRBV6-1 with TRBJ1-6; 9 positions agree with TRBD1. This CDR3 has 18 residues. Trimming removed 6 bases from V and 0 bases from J; junction bases left unmatched: 9. From germline, CDR1 is MNHNS and CDR2 SASEGT. The DNA of the CDR3 is TGTGCCAGCAGGCTACAGGGGGCGAGTAACTCCTATAATTCACCCCTCCACTTT. This sequence encodes CASRLQGASNSYNSPLHF.

This clonotype showed up just a few times. The J gene is TRBJ2-1, the V gene TRBV27, with D uncertain. V was cut by 6 bases and J by 0 bases, with 12 bases left in between. Germline CDR1 MNHEY, CDR2 SMNVEV (reference sequence). The CDR3 runs 15 residues. The CDR3 sequence: CASRTGLSSYNEQFF. CDR3 coding DNA: TGTGCCAGCAGAACGGGCCTCAGCTCCTACAATGAGCAGTTCTTC.

On this clonotype: A much larger clone lies a single base off, so this may be a read error. The V and J genes are TRBV11-2 and TRBJ2-7; weak D call: TRBD2 (5 bases). The CDR3 spans 14 residues. CDR1 SGHAT and CDR2 FQNNGV come from the germline V gene. The CDR3 is CASSLEASRYEQHF. The DNA of the CDR3 is TGTGCCAGCAGCTTAGAGGCTAGCCGCTACGAGCAGCACTTC.

The sample holds a few counts of this clonotype. The V and J genes are TRBV2 and TRBJ1-2; D remains ambiguous. The V and J ends lost 6 bases and 10 bases respectively, with 15 bases between them. The CDR3 has 12 amino acids. Germline-derived CDR1 and CDR2 are SNHLY and FYNNEI. The DNA for the CDR3 is TGTGCCAGCAGGCGGGCCGAGCATGACTACACCTTC. It yields the protein CASRRAEHDYTF. The entire variable domain, with the rest obtained from reference TRBV2 and TRBJ1-2, is as follows: EPEVTQTPSHQVTQMGQEVILRCVPISNHLYFYWYRQILGQKVEFLVSFYNNEISEKSEIFDDQFSVERPDGSNFTLKIRSTKLEDSAMYFCASRRAEHDYTFGSGTRLTVV.

Regarding this clonotype: A clone one base away is much larger, so this may be a read error. This rearrangement joins TRBV3-1 to TRBJ1-2, with 8 bases fitting TRBD1. Germline V gene data show CDR1 as LGHDT and CDR2 as YNNKEL (reference sequence). The CDR3 contains 15 residues. The CDR3 bases are TGTGCCAGCAGCGGCCGGGACAGGTTTAACTATGGCCACACCTTC. It is translated as CASSGRDRFNYGHTF.

The rearrangement links TRBV20-1 to TRBJ1-1; 8 bases are shared with TRBD1. This CDR3 is 13 amino acids long. CDR1 is DFQATT and CDR2 is SNEGSKA in the germline V gene (reference sequence). V lost 6 bases and J lost 11; bases outside the gene matches: 14. CDR3 DNA sequence: TGCAGTGCACTAGCCAGGGGGCGGGGGGTGGCTTTCTTT. Translated, it gives CSALARGRGVAFF.

J is TRBJ2-7 and V is TRBV9; 11 nucleotides agree with TRBD2. Germline CDR1 and CDR2: SGDLS and YYNGEE. CDR3 length: 16 residues. Losses at the gene ends were 0 bases for V and 3 bases for J; bases not matched to a gene: 5. DNA of the CDR3: TGTGCCAGCAGCGTAGAGGCTAGCGGGGGGTTCTACGAGCAGTACTTC. Its translation: CASSVEASGGFYEQYF.

This clonotype was found many times. CDR3 region: CASSAGRKETQYF. The CDR3 DNA reads as TGTGCCAGCAGTGCGGGCAGAAAAGAGACCCAGTACTTC. The chain uses TRBV2 and TRBJ2-5; no clear D. V was clipped by 4 bases and J by 3 bases, with 9 bases between them. The CDR3 runs to 13 residues. CDR1 SNHLY and CDR2 FYNNEI come from the germline V gene.

On this clonotype: A much bigger clone sits one base away, suggesting this may be a read error. The CDR3 does not close with the conserved phenylalanine or tryptophan, likely indicating a read error. This chain joins TRBV6-1 and TRBJ2-7, with D perhaps matching TRBD1 (5 bases). The V gene's germline CDR1 is MNHNS and CDR2 SASEGT. This CDR3 contains 12 residues. V lost 8 bases and J lost 2, with 10 bases in between. CDR3 loop: CASLDSAYEQYL. DNA of the CDR3: TGTGCCAGCCTAGACAGTGCCTACGAGCAGTACCTC.

This clonotype was seen a few times. V and J are TRBV2 and TRBJ2-2; D is unclear. The CDR3 consists of 15 residues. Germline CDR1 is SNHLY and CDR2 is FYNNEI. Trimming removed 6 bases at V and 1 base at J, with 12 bases between. CDR3 residues: CASREDRRNTGELFF. The CDR3 nucleotides are TGTGCCAGCAGAGAGGACCGGAGGAACACCGGGGAGCTGTTTTTT.